The clone carrying this TCR beta chain was counted a single time. No antigen is known for it. The ends were cut back, 1 base at V and 1 base at J, with 5 bases in the middle. This CDR3 is 14 amino acids long. Germline CDR1 SGDLS, CDR2 YYNGEE. Ahead of sequencing, the ViraFEST assay grew antigen-specific CD4+ T cells using viral peptide pools. Cells that had been cultured for roughly 9 days were the source of isolated CD4+ T cells. Participants received two doses of either the BNT162b2 or mRNA-1273 vaccine. Each vaccine recipient was nucleocapsid antibody negative and had no prior SARS-CoV-2 infection. With 8.5 to 10 ug/ml peptides and around 9.6 IU/ml IL-2, over 1.5 million PBMC per well were cultured. Days 3 and 7 were when half the medium was replaced with IL-2 medium. The assay was immunoSEQ multiplex PCR, and TCRdb's table has in-frame clones only and misses some. The sample lists around 81,000 clones, over 70% occurring once.

These data belong to a study of vaccination effects on CD4 cells after COVID-19. Study observations and caveats: Whether induced by infection or by vaccine, clones showed marked clonal contraction late after vaccination.

The sequence was obtained from a human donor who received a COVID-19 vaccine. This sequence joins TRBV9 and TRBJ2-2; the D is unclear. The source material was CD4+ T cells from PBMCs cultured with HCoV-OC43 spike peptides, sampled after COVID-19 vaccination. As to subset: HCoV-OC43 spike overlapping peptide pool stimulation. CDR3 in DNA: TGTGCCAGCAGCGTAAAACAGAACACCGGGGAGCTGTTTTTT. This translates into CASSVKQNTGELFF.